Sequencing of this T cell receptor beta chain was carried out in a study of cytomegalovirus exposure and HLA in healthy donors. Per germline, CDR1 SGHTA and CDR2 FQGNSA. J lost 0 bases, V lost 5 bases, and 4 bases had no gene match. The CDR3 totals 14 residues. About this clone itself: What it recognizes is unknown. The sample contains more than one DNA sequence encoding this CDR3.

It was with 60 Vbeta and 13 Jbeta primers that the PCR ran. Assay used: immunoSEQ multiplex PCR; TCRdb lists only in-frame clones, some missing. Among some 150,000 clones listed, around 81% were seen once. Findings of the study overall: Sequencing depth roughly uniform across donors was assumed in presence/absence analyses.

Sequenced input: PBMCs. This chain connects TRBV7-2 to TRBJ2-7; 7 bases align to TRBD1. The sequence was collected from a woman in her 50s in good health and CMV-seronegative. Written as DNA, the CDR3 is TGTGCCAGCAGCAGGACAGGTAGCTCCTACGAGCAGTACTTC. Protein sequence: CASSRTGSSYEQYF.